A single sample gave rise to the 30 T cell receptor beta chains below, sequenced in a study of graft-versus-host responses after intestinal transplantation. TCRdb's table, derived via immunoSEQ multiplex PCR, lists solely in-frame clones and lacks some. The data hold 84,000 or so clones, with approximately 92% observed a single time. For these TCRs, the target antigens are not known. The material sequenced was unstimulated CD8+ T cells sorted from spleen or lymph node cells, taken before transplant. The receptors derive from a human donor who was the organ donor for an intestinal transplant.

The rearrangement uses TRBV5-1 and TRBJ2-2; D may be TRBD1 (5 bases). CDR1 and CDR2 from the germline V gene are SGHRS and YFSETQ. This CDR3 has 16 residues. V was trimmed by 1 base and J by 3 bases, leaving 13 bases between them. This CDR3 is CASSLFFQGYTGELFF. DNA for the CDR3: TGCGCCAGCAGCTTGTTTTTTCAGGGTTACACCGGGGAGCTGTTTTTT.

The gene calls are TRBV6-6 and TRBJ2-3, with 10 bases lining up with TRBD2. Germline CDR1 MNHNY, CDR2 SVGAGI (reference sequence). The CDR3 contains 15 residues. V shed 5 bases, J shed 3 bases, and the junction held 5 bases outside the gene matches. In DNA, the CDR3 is TGTGCCAGCAGTCCGGGACTAGCGAGAACAGATACGCAGTATTTT. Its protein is CASSPGLARTDTQYF.

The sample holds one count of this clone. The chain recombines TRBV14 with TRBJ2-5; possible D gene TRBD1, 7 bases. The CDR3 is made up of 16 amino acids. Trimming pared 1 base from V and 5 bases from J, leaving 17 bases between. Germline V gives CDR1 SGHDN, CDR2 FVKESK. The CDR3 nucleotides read TGTGCCAGCAGCCAAGGACTGCAGGGGGGCCGGGAGACCCAGTACTTC. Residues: CASSQGLQGGRETQYF.

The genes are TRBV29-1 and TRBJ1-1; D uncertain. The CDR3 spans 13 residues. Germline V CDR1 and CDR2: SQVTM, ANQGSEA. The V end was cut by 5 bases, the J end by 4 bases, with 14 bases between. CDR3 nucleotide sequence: TGCAGCGTTCGGGTGAGGGAGACCACTGAAGCTTTCTTT. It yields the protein CSVRVRETTEAFF.

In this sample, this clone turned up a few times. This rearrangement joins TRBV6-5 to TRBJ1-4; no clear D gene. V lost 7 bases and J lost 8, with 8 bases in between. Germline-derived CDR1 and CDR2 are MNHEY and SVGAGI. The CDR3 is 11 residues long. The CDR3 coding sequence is TGTGCCAGCACCCTCCCGGAAAAACTGTTTTTT. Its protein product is CASTLPEKLFF.

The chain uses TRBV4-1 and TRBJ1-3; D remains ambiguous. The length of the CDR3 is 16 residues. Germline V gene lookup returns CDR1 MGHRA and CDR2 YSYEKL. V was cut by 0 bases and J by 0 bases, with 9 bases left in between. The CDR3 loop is CASSQDVTISGNTIYF. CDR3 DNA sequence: TGCGCCAGCAGCCAAGACGTAACAATCTCTGGAAACACCATATATTTT.

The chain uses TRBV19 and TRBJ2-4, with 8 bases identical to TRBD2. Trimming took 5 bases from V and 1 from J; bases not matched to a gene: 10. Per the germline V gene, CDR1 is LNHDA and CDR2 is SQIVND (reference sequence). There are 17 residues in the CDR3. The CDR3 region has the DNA TGTGCCAGTAGTTGGGGAACGACTAGCGTGGCCAAAAACATTCAGTACTTC. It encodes CASSWGTTSVAKNIQYF. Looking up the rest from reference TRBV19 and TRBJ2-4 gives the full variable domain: DGGITQSPKYLFRKEGQNVTLSCEQNLNHDAMYWYRQDPGQGLRLIYYSQIVNDFQKGDIAEGYSVSREKKESFPLTVTSAQKNPTAFYLCASSWGTTSVAKNIQYFGAGTRLSVL.

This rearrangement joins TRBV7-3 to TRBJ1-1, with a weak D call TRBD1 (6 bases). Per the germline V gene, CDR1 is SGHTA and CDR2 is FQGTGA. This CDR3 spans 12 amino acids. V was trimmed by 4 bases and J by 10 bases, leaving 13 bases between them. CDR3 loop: CASSSDSYIAFF. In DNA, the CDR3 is TGTGCCAGCAGCTCGGACAGTTATATAGCTTTCTTT.

In nucleotides, the CDR3 is TGTGCCACCAGCAGAGAAGAGGTTGGGAACACCATATATTTT. Its translation: CATSREEVGNTIYF. The rearrangement links TRBV15 to TRBJ1-3; D gene unclear. Trimming removed 0 bases at V and 7 bases at J, with 10 bases between. The length of the CDR3 is 14 residues. The V gene's germline CDR1 is LNHNV and CDR2 YYDKDF (reference sequence).

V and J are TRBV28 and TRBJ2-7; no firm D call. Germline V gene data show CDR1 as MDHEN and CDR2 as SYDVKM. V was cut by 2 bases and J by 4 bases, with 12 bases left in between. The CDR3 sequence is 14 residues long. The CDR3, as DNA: TGTGCCAGCAGTTTAACCCTACTAACTTACGAGCAGTACTTC. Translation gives CASSLTLLTYEQYF.

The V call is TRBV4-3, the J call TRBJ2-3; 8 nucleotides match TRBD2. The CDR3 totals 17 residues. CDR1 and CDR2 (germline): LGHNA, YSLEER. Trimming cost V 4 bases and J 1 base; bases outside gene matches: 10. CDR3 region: CASSPVAAAGGTDTQYF. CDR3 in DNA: TGCGCCAGCAGCCCCGTGGCCGCAGCGGGAGGCACAGATACGCAGTATTTT.

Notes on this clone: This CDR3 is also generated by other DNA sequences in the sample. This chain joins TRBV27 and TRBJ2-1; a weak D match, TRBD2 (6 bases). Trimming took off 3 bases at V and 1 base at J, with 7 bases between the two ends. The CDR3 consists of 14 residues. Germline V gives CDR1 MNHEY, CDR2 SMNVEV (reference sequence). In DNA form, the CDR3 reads TGTGCCAGCAGTTTCGGGGGTTCCTACAATGAGCAGTTCTTC. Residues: CASSFGGSYNEQFF.

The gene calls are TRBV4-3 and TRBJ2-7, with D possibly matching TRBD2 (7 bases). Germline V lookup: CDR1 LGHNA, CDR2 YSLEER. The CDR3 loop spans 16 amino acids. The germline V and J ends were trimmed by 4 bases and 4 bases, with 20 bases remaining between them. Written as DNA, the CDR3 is TGCGCCAGCAGCCCCGCCTTAGGGGGGGGGCAGTACGAGCAGTACTTC. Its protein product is CASSPALGGGQYEQYF.

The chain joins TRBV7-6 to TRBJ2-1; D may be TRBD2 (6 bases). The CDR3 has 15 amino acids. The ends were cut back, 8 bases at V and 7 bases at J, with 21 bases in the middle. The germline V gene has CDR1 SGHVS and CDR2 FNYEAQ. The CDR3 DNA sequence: TGTGCCAGCGAGGTTGGACGGGGGAGTGAGAATGAGCAGTTCTTC. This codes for CASEVGRGSENEQFF.

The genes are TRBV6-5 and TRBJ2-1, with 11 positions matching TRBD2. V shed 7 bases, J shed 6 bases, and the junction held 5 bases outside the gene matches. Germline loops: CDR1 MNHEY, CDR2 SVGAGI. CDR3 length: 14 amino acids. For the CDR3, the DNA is TGTGCCAGCATGACTAGCGGGGCCTCCAATGAGCAGTTCTTC. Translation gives CASMTSGASNEQFF.

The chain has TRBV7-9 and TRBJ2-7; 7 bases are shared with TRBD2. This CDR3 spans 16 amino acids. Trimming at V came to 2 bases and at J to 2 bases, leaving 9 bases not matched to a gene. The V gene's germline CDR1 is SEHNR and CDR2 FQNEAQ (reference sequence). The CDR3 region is CASSLSEVGLTYEQYF. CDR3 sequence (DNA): TGTGCCAGCAGCTTAAGTGAGGTGGGACTAACCTACGAGCAGTACTTC.

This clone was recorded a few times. The chain's CDR3 is CASSNKLAGEVYEQYF. As DNA, the CDR3 is TGTGCCAGCAGCAATAAACTAGCGGGAGAGGTCTACGAGCAGTACTTC. V is TRBV5-6 and J is TRBJ2-7; 11 nucleotides line up with TRBD2. Germline V gene data show CDR1 as SGHDT and CDR2 as YYEEEE. The CDR3 consists of 16 residues. V lost 4 bases, J lost 3 bases, and 9 bases stayed unmatched.

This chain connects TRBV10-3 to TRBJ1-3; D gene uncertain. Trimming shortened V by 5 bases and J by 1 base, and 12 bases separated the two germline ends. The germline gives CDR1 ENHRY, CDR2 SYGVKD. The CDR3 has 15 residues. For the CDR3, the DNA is TGTGCCATCAGTTCGGTCGGGATTTCTGGAAACACCATATATTTT. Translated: CAISSVGISGNTIYF.

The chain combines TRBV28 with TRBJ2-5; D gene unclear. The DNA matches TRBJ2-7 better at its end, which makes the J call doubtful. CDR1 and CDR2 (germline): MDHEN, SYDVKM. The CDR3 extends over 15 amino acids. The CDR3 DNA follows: TGTGCCAGCACCGCGCCGGGTCCCCTGGACTACGAGCAGTACTTC. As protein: CASTAPGPLDYEQYF.

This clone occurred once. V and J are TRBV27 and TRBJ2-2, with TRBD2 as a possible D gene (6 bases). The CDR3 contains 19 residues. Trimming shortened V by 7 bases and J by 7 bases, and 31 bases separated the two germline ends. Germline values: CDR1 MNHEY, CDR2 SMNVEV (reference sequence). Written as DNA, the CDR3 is TGTGCCAGCACCATAGAGGGTCCAGTAGTAGATGCGGAGGGCGGGGAGCTGTTTTTT. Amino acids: CASTIEGPVVDAEGGELFF.

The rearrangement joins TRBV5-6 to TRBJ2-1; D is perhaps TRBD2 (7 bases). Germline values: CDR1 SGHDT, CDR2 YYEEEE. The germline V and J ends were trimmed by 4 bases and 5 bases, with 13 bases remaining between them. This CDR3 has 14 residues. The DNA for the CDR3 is TGTGCCAGCAGCGGGGGGGGCACTCACAATGAGCAGTTCTTC. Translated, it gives CASSGGGTHNEQFF.

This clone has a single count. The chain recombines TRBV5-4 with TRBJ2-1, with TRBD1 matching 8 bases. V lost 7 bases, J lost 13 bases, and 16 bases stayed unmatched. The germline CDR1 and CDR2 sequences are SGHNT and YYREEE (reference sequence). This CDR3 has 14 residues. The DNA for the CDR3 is TGTGCCAGCGCCTTGACAGGGGAGGCTTCTCCCCAGTTCTTC. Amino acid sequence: CASALTGEASPQFF.

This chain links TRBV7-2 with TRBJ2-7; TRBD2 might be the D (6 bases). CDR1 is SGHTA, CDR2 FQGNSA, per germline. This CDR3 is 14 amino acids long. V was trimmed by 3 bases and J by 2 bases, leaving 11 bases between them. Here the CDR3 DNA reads TGTGCCAGCAGCTTCGCGGGAACCCCCTACGAGCAGTACTTC. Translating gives CASSFAGTPYEQYF.

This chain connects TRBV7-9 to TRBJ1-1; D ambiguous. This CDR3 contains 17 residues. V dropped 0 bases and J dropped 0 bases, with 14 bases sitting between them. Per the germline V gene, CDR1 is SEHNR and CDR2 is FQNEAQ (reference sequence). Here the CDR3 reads CASSLAKAEAMNTEAFF. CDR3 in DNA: TGTGCCAGCAGCTTAGCGAAGGCAGAGGCGATGAACACTGAAGCTTTCTTT.

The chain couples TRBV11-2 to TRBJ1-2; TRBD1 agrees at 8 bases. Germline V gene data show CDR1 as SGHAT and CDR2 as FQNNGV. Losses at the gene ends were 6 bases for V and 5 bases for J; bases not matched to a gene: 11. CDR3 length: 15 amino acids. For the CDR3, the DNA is TGTGCCAGCAGGGCCTGGACAGGGATTTATTATGGCTACACCTTC. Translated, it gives CASRAWTGIYYGYTF. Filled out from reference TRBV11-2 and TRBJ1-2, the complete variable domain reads EAGVAQSPRYKIIEKRQSVAFWCNPISGHATLYWYQQILGQGPKLLIQFQNNGVVDDSQLPKDRFSAERLKGVDSTLKIQPAKLEDSAVYLCASRAWTGIYYGYTFGSGTRLTVV.

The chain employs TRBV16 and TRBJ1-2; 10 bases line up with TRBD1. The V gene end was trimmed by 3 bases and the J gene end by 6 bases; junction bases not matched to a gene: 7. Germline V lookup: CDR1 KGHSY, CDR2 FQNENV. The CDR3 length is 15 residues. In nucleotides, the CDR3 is TGTGCCAGCAGCCATTCTAGACAGGGGGCCGATGGCTACACCTTC. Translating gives CASSHSRQGADGYTF.

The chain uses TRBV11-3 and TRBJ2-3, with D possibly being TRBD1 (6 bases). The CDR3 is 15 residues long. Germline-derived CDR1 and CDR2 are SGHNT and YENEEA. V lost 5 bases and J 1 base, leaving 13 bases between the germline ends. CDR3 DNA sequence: TGTGCCAGCAGCGCCTGGGACACCGGCACAGATACGCAGTATTTT. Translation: CASSAWDTGTDTQYF.

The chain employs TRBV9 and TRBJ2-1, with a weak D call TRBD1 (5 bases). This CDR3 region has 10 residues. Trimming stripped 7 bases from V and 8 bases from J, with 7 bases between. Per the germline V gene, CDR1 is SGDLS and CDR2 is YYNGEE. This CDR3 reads CASVGDEQFF. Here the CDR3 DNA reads TGTGCCAGCGTAGGGGATGAGCAGTTCTTC.

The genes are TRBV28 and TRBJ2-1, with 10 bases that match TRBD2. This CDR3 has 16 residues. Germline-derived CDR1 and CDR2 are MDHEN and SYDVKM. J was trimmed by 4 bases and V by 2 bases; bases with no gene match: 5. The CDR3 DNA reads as TGTGCCAGCAGTTTACTAGCGGGAGTGGGATACAATGAGCAGTTCTTC. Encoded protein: CASSLLAGVGYNEQFF.

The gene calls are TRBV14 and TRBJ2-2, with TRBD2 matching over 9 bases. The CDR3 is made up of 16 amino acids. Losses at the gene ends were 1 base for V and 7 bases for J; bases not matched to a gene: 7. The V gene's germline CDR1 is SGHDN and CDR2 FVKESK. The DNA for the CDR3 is TGTGCCAGCAGCCAAGGTCCCGCGGGAGGGATCGGGGAGCTGTTTTTT. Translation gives CASSQGPAGGIGELFF.